The 22 T cell receptor beta chains below were found in one sample sequenced in a study of blood T cell repertoires in COVID-19. Here immunoSEQ multiplex PCR was the method, and the copy in TCRdb shows in-frame clones only, minus some. Among more than 85,000 clones listed, 82% were seen once. The sequenced material came from peripheral blood. These receptors were obtained from a man between 65 and 80 years old with acute or convalescent COVID-19.

The chain joins TRBV27 to TRBJ2-7, with TRBD1 matching 7 bases. This CDR3 comprises 16 residues. The junction had 14 bases not matched to a gene; V was cut back by 5 bases and J by 4 bases. Germline V lookup: CDR1 MNHEY, CDR2 SMNVEV (reference sequence). The CDR3 DNA is TGTGCCAGCAGTCCCTTGTCAGGGGGAACGTTTTACGAGCAGTACTTC. Residues: CASSPLSGGTFYEQYF.

The CDR3 region has the DNA TGTGCCAGCAGCTTAAGCCCGCCAGGGACTCTCGGGGAGCAGTTCTTC. It yields the protein CASSLSPPGTLGEQFF. The rearrangement links TRBV7-3 to TRBJ2-1, with a tentative D call TRBD2 (6 bases). Deletions cut 1 base from V and 10 bases from J, with 20 bases between. This CDR3 has 16 amino acids. The germline V gene has CDR1 SGHTA and CDR2 FQGTGA.

This clone turned up a few times. The chain has TRBV7-2 and TRBJ1-1, with a possible D match to TRBD1 (6 bases). The length of the CDR3 is 16 residues. From germline, CDR1 is SGHTA and CDR2 FQGNSA. V was clipped by 1 base and J by 3 bases, with 15 bases between them. CDR3 in amino acids: CASSLGHRVVDTEAFF. The CDR3 DNA sequence: TGTGCCAGCAGCTTAGGCCACAGGGTGGTTGACACTGAAGCTTTCTTT.

The chain recombines TRBV7-3 with TRBJ2-7, with D possibly TRBD2 on 5 matching bases. In germline, CDR1 is SGHTA, CDR2 FQGTGA. V lost 2 bases and J lost 6, with 11 bases in between. The CDR3 has 13 amino acids. CDR3: CASSLVSSGEQYF. The CDR3 coding sequence is TGTGCCAGCAGCTTAGTGTCGAGCGGCGAGCAGTACTTC.

The chain uses TRBV7-2 and TRBJ2-7, with 7 bases that match TRBD2. CDR3 length equals 16 residues. Germline V gene sequence: CDR1 SGHTA, CDR2 FQGNSA. Unmatched junction bases numbered 7, after V lost 0 bases and J lost 2 bases. The CDR3 spells CASSLARGIPTYEQYF. The CDR3 DNA reads TGTGCCAGCAGCTTAGCGCGGGGGATTCCGACCTACGAGCAGTACTTC.

This sequence joins TRBV12-5 and TRBJ2-3; 8 bases are a match to TRBD2. Germline V gene lookup returns CDR1 LGHNT and CDR2 FRNRAP. V lost 2 bases, J lost 6 bases, and 16 bases stayed unmatched. The CDR3 totals 18 residues. The CDR3 sequence is CASGLRFGAGGPADTQYF. Here the CDR3 DNA reads TGTGCTAGTGGTTTGAGGTTTGGGGCGGGGGGTCCCGCCGATACGCAGTATTTT.

The chain is built from TRBV21-1 and TRBJ2-1; the table's D call TRBD1 went unverified against the DNA. TRBV21-1 is tagged as a pseudogene. The CDR3 covers 17 residues. CDR3 nucleotide sequence: TGTGCCAGCAGCAAATGCTCCGCACAGACCTCCTACAATGAGCAGTTCTTC. Translating it yields CASSKCSAQTSYNEQFF.

The rearrangement joins TRBV19 to TRBJ1-2, with 9 bases fitting TRBD1. CDR1 is LNHDA, CDR2 SQIVND, per germline (reference sequence). The V segment lost 9 bases and the J segment 3 bases; nucleotides outside the gene matches: 8. The CDR3 is 14 amino acids. CDR3 in amino acids: CASLPRDRDYGYTF. CDR3 bases: TGTGCCAGCCTCCCCCGGGACAGGGACTATGGCTACACCTTC.

V and J are TRBV30 and TRBJ1-5; 9 bases agree with TRBD1. Germline CDR1 reads GTSNPN; CDR2 reads SVGIG (reference sequence). CDR3 length equals 16 residues. V lost 7 bases and J lost 5; bases outside the gene matches: 15. The CDR3 region is CASSGTGRKSYQPQHF. The CDR3 bases are TGTGCCTCCTCCGGGACAGGGAGAAAGTCGTATCAGCCCCAGCATTTT.

CDR3: CASSQIAGDGEQYF. Here the CDR3 DNA reads TGTGCCAGCAGCCAAATAGCGGGAGATGGCGAGCAGTACTTC. The chain has TRBV3-1 (or the pseudogene TRBV3-2) and TRBJ2-7, with TRBD2 matching 9 bases. The CDR3 covers 14 residues. V lost 2 bases and J lost 6; bases outside the gene matches: 5. The germline CDR1 and CDR2 sequences are LGHDT and YNNKEL (reference sequence).

About this clone: Other DNA sequences within the sample encode an identical CDR3. The genes are TRBV9 and TRBJ2-2, with D possibly TRBD1 on 7 matching bases. V was shortened by 2 bases and J by 5 bases, with 10 bases between the two germline ends. The CDR3 runs to 14 residues. CDR1 is SGDLS and CDR2 is YYNGEE in the germline V gene. The CDR3 here is CASSVEGATGELFF. The CDR3 region has the DNA TGTGCCAGCAGCGTGGAGGGGGCGACCGGGGAGCTGTTTTTT.

The chain is built from TRBV6-6 and TRBJ2-7, with 8 bases that match TRBD2. Germline-derived CDR1 and CDR2 are MNHNY and SVGAGI (reference sequence). CDR3 length: 16 residues. V shed 6 bases, J shed 0 bases, and the junction held 10 bases outside the gene matches. The DNA of the CDR3 is TGTGCCAGCAGCCCCCCGGGAGGGGTAGGCTCCTACGAGCAGTACTTC. This codes for CASSPPGGVGSYEQYF.

This clone appeared a few times. The chain couples TRBV7-3 to TRBJ1-1; D perhaps matches TRBD1 (5 bases). V lost 4 bases and J 5 bases, leaving 11 bases between the germline ends. Germline V lookup: CDR1 SGHTA, CDR2 FQGTGA. The CDR3 is 13 amino acids. CDR3 nucleotide sequence: TGTGCCAGCAGCTCGGACACCGGGACTGAAGCTTTCTTT. Residues: CASSSDTGTEAFF. The full variable domain, its missing parts supplied by reference TRBV7-3 and TRBJ1-1, is GAGVSQTPSNKVTEKGKYVELRCDPISGHTALYWYRQSLGQGPEFLIYFQGTGAADDSGLPNDRFFAVRPEGSVSTLKIQRTERGDSAVYLCASSSDTGTEAFFGQGTRLTVV.

V is TRBV2 and J is TRBJ2-1; 12 bases map to TRBD2. Germline assignment: CDR1 SNHLY and CDR2 FYNNEI. The CDR3 runs to 16 residues. V shed 5 bases, J shed 9 bases, and the junction held 11 bases outside the gene matches. The CDR3, as DNA: TGTGCCAGCAGTCCAGAACCTAGCGGGAGGGCCAGTGAGCAGTTCTTC. This translates into CASSPEPSGRASEQFF.

V is TRBV19 and J is TRBJ2-1; the match to TRBD1 covers 9 bases. CDR3 length: 15 amino acids. Germline assignment: CDR1 LNHDA and CDR2 SQIVND (reference sequence). V lost 6 bases, J lost 4 bases, and 7 bases stayed unmatched. DNA of the CDR3: TGTGCCAGTAGGCCGGGACAGGGAGAATACAATGAGCAGTTCTTC. The encoded protein is CASRPGQGEYNEQFF. The full variable domain, its missing parts supplied by reference TRBV19 and TRBJ2-1, is DGGITQSPKYLFRKEGQNVTLSCEQNLNHDAMYWYRQDPGQGLRLIYYSQIVNDFQKGDIAEGYSVSREKKESFPLTVTSAQKNPTAFYLCASRPGQGEYNEQFFGPGTRLTVL.

The CDR3 loop reads CASSSSGSADTQYF. CDR3 sequence (DNA): TGTGCCAGCAGTTCAAGCGGGAGTGCAGATACGCAGTATTTT. The chain is built from TRBV28 and TRBJ2-3; 8 nucleotides match TRBD2. Germline values: CDR1 MDHEN, CDR2 SYDVKM. V shed 4 bases, J shed 4 bases, and the junction held 4 bases outside the gene matches. CDR3 length equals 14 residues. Together with reference TRBV28 and TRBJ2-3, the CDR3 gives the full variable domain: DVKVTQSSRYLVKRTGEKVFLECVQDMDHENMFWYRQDPGLGLRLIYFSYDVKMKEKGDIPEGYSVSREKKERFSLILESASTNQTSMYLCASSSSGSADTQYFGPGTRLTVL.

The V call is TRBV4-1, the J call TRBJ1-5, with 7 bases lining up with TRBD1. The V segment lost 0 bases and the J segment 5 bases; nucleotides outside the gene matches: 7. Looked up from germline, CDR1 is MGHRA and CDR2 is YSYEKL. The CDR3 extends over 16 amino acids. CDR3: CASSQDLNRGYQPQHF. The DNA of the CDR3 is TGCGCCAGCAGCCAAGACCTAAACAGGGGTTATCAGCCCCAGCATTTT.

The chain is built from TRBV7-2 and TRBJ2-5, with 11 bases fitting TRBD2. Germline V gene data show CDR1 as SGHTA and CDR2 as FQGNSA. The CDR3 is 17 residues long. With 2 bases clipped from V and 0 bases from J, the junction kept 5 bases outside the gene matches. The CDR3 nucleotides are TGTGCCAGCAGCTTATGGCTAGCGGGAGGACACCAAGAGACCCAGTACTTC. This codes for CASSLWLAGGHQETQYF.

The chain uses TRBV14 and TRBJ2-5; D is possibly TRBD2 (6 bases). Per germline, CDR1 SGHDN and CDR2 FVKESK. The CDR3 is made up of 15 amino acids. V was clipped by 1 base and J by 4 bases, with 13 bases between them. This CDR3 reads CASSQVFGGGETQYF. CDR3 in DNA: TGTGCCAGCAGCCAAGTGTTTGGGGGAGGAGAGACCCAGTACTTC.

The genes are TRBV28 and TRBJ2-2; 11 bases are a match to TRBD2. The CDR3 length is 16 residues. The germline gives CDR1 MDHEN, CDR2 SYDVKM. V shed 0 bases and J 5 bases; nucleotides not matched to a gene: 2. The DNA of the CDR3 is TGTGCCAGCAGTTTATGGACTAGCGGGGATACCGGGGAGCTGTTTTTT. Translated: CASSLWTSGDTGELFF.

This clone was picked up a small number of times. This chain uses TRBV3-1 (or the pseudogene TRBV3-2) with TRBJ1-6; tentative D call: TRBD1 (5 bases). Trimming cost V 4 bases and J 1 base, with 11 bases left between them. The germline gives CDR1 LGHDT, CDR2 YNNKEL (reference sequence). The length of the CDR3 is 16 residues. The CDR3 protein is CASSPLGVSYNSPLHF. The CDR3 DNA reads TGTGCCAGCAGCCCCCTAGGGGTATCCTATAATTCACCCCTCCACTTT.

The CDR3 sequence is CASSLGLEGGQYF. CDR3 sequence (DNA): TGTGCCAGCAGCTTGGGGCTGGAGGGAGGGCAGTACTTC. The J gene is TRBJ2-7, the V gene TRBV5-6, with D tentatively TRBD2 (6 bases). The CDR3 length is 13 residues. The V gene lost 0 bases and the J gene lost 9 bases, with 13 bases spanning the gap. Germline CDR1 is SGHDT and CDR2 is YYEEEE.